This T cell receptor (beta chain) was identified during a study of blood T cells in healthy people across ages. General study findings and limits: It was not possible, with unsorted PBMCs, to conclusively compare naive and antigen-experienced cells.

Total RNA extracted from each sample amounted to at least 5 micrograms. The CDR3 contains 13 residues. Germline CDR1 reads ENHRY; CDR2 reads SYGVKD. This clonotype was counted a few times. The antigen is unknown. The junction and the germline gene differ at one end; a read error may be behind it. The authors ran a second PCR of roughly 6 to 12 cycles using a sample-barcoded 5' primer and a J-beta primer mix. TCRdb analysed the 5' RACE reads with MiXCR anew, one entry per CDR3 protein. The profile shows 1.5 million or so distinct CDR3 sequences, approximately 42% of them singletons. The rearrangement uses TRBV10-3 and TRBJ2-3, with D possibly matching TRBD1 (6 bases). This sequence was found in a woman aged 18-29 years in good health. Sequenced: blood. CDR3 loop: CAAGSGAGDTRYF. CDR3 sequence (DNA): TGTGCCGCGGGTTCAGGGGCTGGGGATACGCGGTATTTT.